This T cell receptor (beta chain) was observed in a study of cytomegalovirus exposure and HLA in healthy donors. Looking at the study overall: Earlier, 200 million or so T cells were analyzed, and more than 100 million unique TCR beta sequences were found among them.

Germline V gene sequence: CDR1 SGHNT, CDR2 YYREEE (reference sequence). This CDR3 is 16 amino acids long. J was trimmed by 7 bases and V by 2 bases; bases with no gene match: 5. Notes on the study in general: A few of the chains that were CMV-associated were confirmed in vitro to be specific for CMV antigens. A later analysis showed TCR association rates differing by HLA locus, peaking at DRB1 and lowest at HLA-C.

Both 60 Vbeta primers and 13 Jbeta primers went into the PCR. TCRdb keeps only in-frame clones here, not all; method: immunoSEQ multiplex PCR. The table has tens of thousands of clones, less than 85% seen once; the top ten hold roughly 10%. In regard to this clone: Antigen specificity is unknown.

This TCR derives from a woman under 30 in good health and CMV-seropositive. The rearrangement joins TRBV5-4 to TRBJ2-2; 13 nucleotides line up with TRBD2. The sequenced sample consisted of PBMCs. The CDR3 region is CASSFGTSGIVGELFF. The CDR3 DNA is TGTGCCAGCAGCTTTGGGACTAGCGGGATTGTCGGGGAGCTGTTTTTT.